The 32 T cell receptor beta chains reported below all come from one sample, sequenced in a study of blood T cells in healthy people across ages. The use of a sample-barcoded 5' primer and a J-beta primer mix characterized a second PCR of about 6 to 12 cycles. TCRdb ran MiXCR on the 5' RACE reads and lists one entry per CDR3 protein. Among about 1.6 million distinct CDR3 sequences listed, about 31% were seen once. Input material: blood. Receptors originate from a woman in her 30s in good health.

This sequence joins TRBV3-1 and TRBJ2-5; 9 bases are a match to TRBD2. Germline-derived CDR1 and CDR2 are LGHDT and YNNKEL (reference sequence). V trimming: 4 bases; J trimming: 11 bases; junction bases outside the gene matches: 14. The CDR3 runs to 15 residues. The DNA of the CDR3 is TGTGCCAGCAGCCCCCGACTAGCGGTACCGTGGGAGCAGTACTTC. It is translated as CASSPRLAVPWEQYF.

CDR3 sequence: CASSPGLAGTEFF. Written as DNA, the CDR3 is TGTGCCAGCAGCCCGGGACTAGCGGGAACAGAGTTCTTC. The rearrangement uses TRBV9 and TRBJ2-1, with 13 bases identical to TRBD2. J lost 14 bases, V lost 4 bases, and 6 bases had no gene match. CDR3 length equals 13 residues. Germline assignment: CDR1 SGDLS and CDR2 YYNGEE.

This clonotype has just a few counts. The chain employs TRBV10-3 and TRBJ1-5; no firm D call. With 8 bases removed from V and 1 base from J, the gap between germline ends came to 18 bases. Looked up from germline, CDR1 is ENHRY and CDR2 is SYGVKD. This CDR3 spans 16 amino acids. Written as DNA, the CDR3 is TGTGCCATCGGGGAGTTCGGACTTTACAGCAATCAGCCCCAGCATTTT. It is translated as CAIGEFGLYSNQPQHF.

This clonotype has just a few counts. The rearrangement uses TRBV15 and TRBJ1-4; no firm D call. The length of the CDR3 is 11 residues. Germline CDR1 reads LNHNV; CDR2 reads YYDKDF (reference sequence). Trimming removed 6 bases at V and 5 bases at J, with 4 bases between. The CDR3 region has the DNA TGTGCCACCAGGAGGAATGAAAAACTGTTTTTT. Its translation is CATRRNEKLFF.

This clonotype has a handful of counts. This sequence may be a read error, since a much larger clone differs from it by one base. The chain links TRBV7-9 to TRBJ2-1, with 11 bases matching TRBD2. V shed 6 bases and J 2 bases; nucleotides not matched to a gene: 3. The CDR3 sequence is 15 residues long. CDR1 is SEHNR, CDR2 FQNEAQ, per germline (reference sequence). This CDR3 is CASRASGGPYNEQFF. CDR3 DNA: TGTGCCAGCAGGGCTAGCGGGGGGCCCTACAATGAGCAGTTCTTC.

The chain couples TRBV29-1 to TRBJ2-1; D ambiguous. The V gene lost 4 bases and the J gene lost 3 bases, with 16 bases spanning the gap. This CDR3 is built from 15 residues. CDR1 and CDR2 (germline): SQVTM, ANQGSEA. CDR3 sequence: CSVVLAGAHYNEQFF. DNA for the CDR3: TGCAGCGTTGTACTCGCCGGAGCCCACTACAATGAGCAGTTCTTC.

This clonotype was observed at least ten times. The rearrangement uses TRBV29-1 and TRBJ2-7; the D is unclear. V shed 1 base and J shed 6 bases, with 13 bases lying between them. CDR3 size: 13 residues. Per the germline V gene, CDR1 is SQVTM and CDR2 is ANQGSEA. This chain's CDR3 is CSVEGPTSREQYF. As DNA, the CDR3 is TGCAGCGTTGAAGGGCCAACCTCCCGCGAGCAGTACTTC.

This chain joins TRBV13 and TRBJ2-6, with 8 bases aligning to TRBD1. With V trimmed by 4 bases and J by 0 bases, 11 bases remained unmatched. The CDR3 totals 19 residues. Germline V gene sequence: CDR1 PRHDT, CDR2 FYEKMQ (reference sequence). CDR3 bases: TGTGCCAGCAGCTCAGTTAGGACAGGGACGCCCTCTGGGGCCAACGTCCTGACTTTC. The encoded protein is CASSSVRTGTPSGANVLTF.

This chain joins TRBV27 and TRBJ1-1; D gene uncertain. From germline, CDR1 is MNHEY and CDR2 SMNVEV (reference sequence). The CDR3 sequence is 10 residues long. The V and J ends lost 9 bases and 5 bases respectively, with 7 bases between them. The CDR3 DNA reads as TGTGCCAGTGTTGGGACTGAAGCTTTCTTT. It is translated as CASVGTEAFF.

A note on this clonotype: This sequence may be a read error, since a much larger clone differs from it by one base. The V call is TRBV12-3 or TRBV12-4, the J call TRBJ2-5, with TRBD1 as a possible D gene (7 bases). This CDR3 has 13 amino acids. CDR3 residues: CASSSGGRETRYF. DNA of the CDR3: TGTGCCAGCAGTTCAGGGGGGAGAGAGACCCGGTACTTC.

The chain employs TRBV20-1 and TRBJ2-1; TRBD2 matches at 7 bases. The CDR3 runs 15 residues. CDR1 DFQATT and CDR2 SNEGSKA come from the germline V gene (reference sequence). V gave up 3 bases and J gave up 6 bases; unmatched junction bases: 11. The CDR3 DNA sequence: TGCAGTGCTAGGTCGGGAGGACTAGAGGTCAATGAGCAGTTCTTC. Translated, it gives CSARSGGLEVNEQFF.

The rearrangement links TRBV20-1 to TRBJ1-5, with 7 positions matching TRBD1. The CDR3 length is 15 residues. V lost 6 bases and J lost 0; bases outside the gene matches: 8. The germline gives CDR1 DFQATT, CDR2 SNEGSKA (reference sequence). The CDR3 DNA follows: TGCAGTGCGAAGGGGGCGTCTAATAGCAATCAGCCCCAGCATTTT. This translates into CSAKGASNSNQPQHF.

This clonotype appeared a few times. The chain couples TRBV4-1 to TRBJ1-2; D may be TRBD1 (5 bases). V gave up 0 bases and J gave up 8 bases, with 13 bases separating them. The germline V gene encodes CDR1 MGHRA and CDR2 YSYEKL. CDR3 length: 14 amino acids. This chain's CDR3 is CASSQDRGVNGYTF. The CDR3 region has the DNA TGCGCCAGCAGCCAAGATCGGGGGGTGAACGGCTACACCTTC.

The rearrangement uses TRBV5-6 and TRBJ2-7, with 12 bases identical to TRBD1. Germline V gives CDR1 SGHDT, CDR2 YYEEEE. This CDR3 spans 15 amino acids. V was clipped by 4 bases and J by 6 bases; unmatched bases: 8. CDR3 residues: CASSAPGQGALEQYF. In DNA, the CDR3 is TGTGCCAGCAGCGCTCCGGGACAGGGGGCTCTCGAGCAGTACTTC.

This clonotype was observed many times. This chain joins TRBV20-1 and TRBJ2-3; tentative D call: TRBD1 (5 bases). V lost 6 bases, J lost 0 bases, and 16 bases lay in between. From germline, CDR1 is DFQATT and CDR2 SNEGSKA (reference sequence). The CDR3 runs to 15 residues. CDR3 bases: TGCAGTGCCGCAGACAGATTAACTAGCACAGATACGCAGTATTTT. This gives the protein CSAADRLTSTDTQYF.

This clonotype was seen a few times. This chain connects TRBV5-1 to TRBJ2-4; 7 bases map to TRBD1. The germline gives CDR1 SGHRS, CDR2 YFSETQ. The junction had 11 bases not matched to a gene; V was cut back by 5 bases and J by 9 bases. CDR3 length: 14 amino acids. The CDR3 bases are TGCGCCAGCAGGCCAGGACAGGCCTCGGGCATTCAGTACTTC. It translates to CASRPGQASGIQYF.

The rearrangement joins TRBV20-1 to TRBJ2-7, with 7 bases fitting TRBD2. Germline lookup yields CDR1 DFQATT and CDR2 SNEGSKA (reference sequence). Unmatched junction bases numbered 9, after V lost 1 base and J lost 0 bases. The CDR3 runs to 16 residues. The CDR3 protein is CSARAGGSGFSYEQYF. DNA of the CDR3: TGCAGTGCTAGAGCTGGCGGGAGTGGGTTCTCCTACGAGCAGTACTTC.

This clonotype showed up just once. This chain links TRBV3-1 with TRBJ2-5; 7 nucleotides line up with TRBD2. Germline V lookup: CDR1 LGHDT, CDR2 YNNKEL (reference sequence). This CDR3 has 18 residues. V shed 0 bases, J shed 5 bases, and the junction held 15 bases outside the gene matches. This CDR3 reads CASSQDIQRGDHMETQYF. CDR3 DNA sequence: TGTGCCAGCAGCCAAGATATTCAGCGGGGTGACCACATGGAGACCCAGTACTTC.

In its sample, this clonotype was seen many times. The chain is built from TRBV6-1 and TRBJ1-5; D possibly corresponds to TRBD1 (5 bases). V was cut by 5 bases and J by 1 base, with 6 bases left in between. The CDR3 has 13 residues. The germline V gene encodes CDR1 MNHNS and CDR2 SASEGT. The CDR3: CASSRQSNQPQHF. The CDR3 coding sequence is TGTGCCAGCAGTCGACAGAGCAATCAGCCCCAGCATTTT.

This sequence joins TRBV28 and TRBJ1-2; D unclear. The ends were cut back, 5 bases at V and 4 bases at J, with 14 bases in the middle. CDR3 length: 14 amino acids. Germline V gene data show CDR1 as MDHEN and CDR2 as SYDVKM. The CDR3 region is CASSPHTLSYGYTF. The DNA for the CDR3 is TGTGCCAGCAGTCCCCACACCCTTAGCTATGGCTACACCTTC.

This chain joins TRBV2 and TRBJ1-1; 9 positions match TRBD1. V dropped 4 bases and J dropped 4; count of bases not matched to a gene: 10. The germline V gene encodes CDR1 SNHLY and CDR2 FYNNEI. The CDR3 totals 16 residues. CDR3 sequence (DNA): TGTGCCAGCAGTGGGGCGATACAGGGGGCGAGCACTGAAGCTTTCTTT. This sequence encodes CASSGAIQGASTEAFF.

The CDR3 nucleotides are TGTGCCAGCAGCTTAGGTCCTCGGCTGTACTTC. This gives the protein CASSLGPRLYF. This sequence joins TRBV7-2 and TRBJ2-5; no clear D gene. This CDR3 spans 11 amino acids. V lost 1 base and J lost 13, with 10 bases in between. Germline loops: CDR1 SGHTA, CDR2 FQGNSA.

For the CDR3, the DNA is TGCGCCAGCAGCGGACGGGGGACAGCAACTAATGAAAAACTGTTTTTT. Its protein product is CASSGRGTATNEKLFF. This rearrangement joins TRBV5-1 to TRBJ1-4; 7 bases are a match to TRBD1. CDR1 is SGHRS and CDR2 is YFSETQ in the germline V gene. The CDR3 is made up of 16 amino acids. Trimming at V came to 4 bases and at J to 0 bases, leaving 6 bases not matched to a gene.

The chain recombines TRBV27 with TRBJ2-1; no definite D call. Per germline, CDR1 MNHEY and CDR2 SMNVEV (reference sequence). The V and J ends lost 3 bases and 4 bases respectively, with 16 bases between them. This CDR3 contains 16 residues. The chain's CDR3 is CASSLEGSLDYNEQFF. The DNA of the CDR3 is TGTGCCAGCAGTTTGGAAGGGTCACTGGATTACAATGAGCAGTTCTTC.

This clonotype came up a few times. The V gene is TRBV7-9, the J gene TRBJ2-7, with 14 positions matching TRBD2. Germline CDR1 reads SEHNR; CDR2 reads FQNEAQ (reference sequence). The V gene end was trimmed by 5 bases and the J gene end by 3 bases; junction bases not matched to a gene: 12. This CDR3 region has 18 residues. CDR3 nucleotide sequence: TGTGCCAGCAGCCCGACTAGCGGGAGGGCACAGGTATTCTACGAGCAGTACTTC. Amino acid sequence: CASSPTSGRAQVFYEQYF.

Of note for this clonotype: One base away lies a much larger clone, so this may be a sequencing read error. The chain uses TRBV6-6 and TRBJ2-5; D is unclear. The CDR3 covers 15 residues. Germline V gives CDR1 MNHNY, CDR2 SVGAGI (reference sequence). CDR3 loop: CASSYVTGIQGTQYF. CDR3 bases: TGTGCCAGCAGTTACGTAACTGGGATCCAAGGGACCCAGTACTTC.

The rearrangement links TRBV9 to TRBJ2-1; 8 bases agree with TRBD2. V lost 3 bases, J lost 5 bases, and 4 bases stayed unmatched. The germline CDR1 and CDR2 sequences are SGDLS and YYNGEE. The CDR3 spans 14 residues. The CDR3 sequence: CASSESGRHNEQFF. Here the CDR3 DNA reads TGTGCCAGCAGCGAGAGCGGGAGACACAATGAGCAGTTCTTC.

Only a few counts were recorded for this clonotype. The chain has TRBV18 and TRBJ1-1; 7 bases map to TRBD1. CDR1 and CDR2 from the germline V gene are KGHSH and LQKENI. The CDR3 is 12 amino acids. After removal of 3 bases from V and 7 bases from J, the junction contained 2 bases not matched to a gene. The CDR3 sequence is CASSPDRDEAFF. CDR3 nucleotides: TGTGCCAGCTCACCCGACAGGGATGAAGCTTTCTTT. Filled out from reference TRBV18 and TRBJ1-1, the complete variable domain reads NAGVMQNPRHLVRRRGQEARLRCSPMKGHSHVYWYRQLPEEGLKFMVYLQKENIIDESGMPKERFSAEFPKEGPSILRIQQVVRGDSAAYFCASSPDRDEAFFGQGTRLTVV.

Here the CDR3 DNA reads TGTGCCAGCAGCGGACGGACTAGCGGGAATGACAATGAGCAGTTCTTC. This translates into CASSGRTSGNDNEQFF. The chain recombines TRBV7-8 with TRBJ2-1; 12 positions agree with TRBD2. The CDR3 is 16 amino acids. Germline trimming cut 5 bases from V and 5 bases from J; bases unmatched to any gene: 7. The germline V gene encodes CDR1 SGHVS and CDR2 FQNEAQ.

The genes are TRBV3-1 and TRBJ1-2, with 12 positions matching TRBD1. This CDR3 is built from 14 residues. The germline V gene has CDR1 LGHDT and CDR2 YNNKEL (reference sequence). The V segment lost 4 bases and the J segment 6 bases; nucleotides outside the gene matches: 3. The CDR3 reads CASSPGTGGDGYTF. The CDR3 DNA is TGTGCCAGCAGCCCCGGGACAGGGGGCGATGGCTACACCTTC.

The chain employs TRBV6-5 and TRBJ1-5, with D possibly matching TRBD1 (6 bases). The CDR3 length is 13 residues. The V and J ends lost 4 bases and 6 bases respectively, with 10 bases between them. Germline V lookup: CDR1 MNHEY, CDR2 SVGAGI. The CDR3, as DNA: TGTGCCAGCAGTTGGACCAGGGGTCAGCCCCAGCATTTT. Translation: CASSWTRGQPQHF.

J is TRBJ2-5 and V is TRBV5-1; the D is unclear. The CDR3 has 13 residues. Germline values: CDR1 SGHRS, CDR2 YFSETQ. V was clipped by 5 bases and J by 2 bases, with 10 bases between them. CDR3 amino acids: CASRVLGQETQYF. For the CDR3, the DNA is TGCGCCAGCAGGGTATTAGGGCAAGAGACCCAGTACTTC.